This entry describes one T cell receptor beta chain. Its recognized antigen is unknown. Per-base qualities were not stored, and no clone one base away is much larger. Each collaborating institution followed its own protocols to collect whole blood in K2EDTA tubes. For TCRbeta analysis, collaborators shipped samples as frozen whole blood, isolated PBMCs, or DNA extracted from either of those sample types. The sample belongs to a study of blood T cell repertoires in COVID-19 (dated by TCRdb to 2020 to 2021). Regarding the study in general: Collaborator samples came from the United States, Italy and Spain and covered acute and convalescent phases of COVID-19. Subjects who had been exposed to COVID-19, were actively infected with it, or had recovered from it provided the deeply sampled blood TCRbeta repertoires that made up the dataset. The prospective study material was composed of cDNA or gDNA derived from T cells, B-cell-depleted T cells, or PBMCs. Sample metadata almost always included a de-identified subject ID, COVID-19 status, age in years and sex. Where available, HLA class I and class II types were obtained from metadata supplied by the sample provider rather than from assay-based typing. Samples came from the ongoing ImmuneRACE study (first 160 participants) plus 1,254 subjects from 6 global collaborators. The repertoires were released in a freely available public database intended as a resource for research on the immune response to SARS-CoV-2.

CDR1 and CDR2, per the germline V gene (reference sequence), are SEHNR and FQNEAQ. Deletion took 3 bases off V and 2 bases off J, with a span of 11 bases between the germline ends. Counted from cysteine to phenylalanine, this CDR3 has 15 amino acids. The sequence is cut down to CDR3 DNA, 45 bases in frame from base 1. TCRbeta CDR3 regions were amplified from genomic DNA by means of the immunoSEQ Assay, a bias-controlled multiplex PCR. Processing in the source paper ran as follows. Within the assay, amplification of reference gene primers was used to estimate how many nucleated cells each sample contained. To quantify the absolute abundance of each unique TCRbeta CDR3 rearrangement, sequence reads were collapsed and filtered. Productive Simpson clonality was computed per sample as the square root of Simpson's diversity index over productive rearrangements. TCRdb holds this immuneACCESS table with in-frame rearrangements only. Some clones are missing; in checked studies, unresolved V genes explain under half, and the rest has no known cause. V and J calls and clone size come straight from that table; D and trimming were deduced from the DNA. The sample table shows a few hundred thousand clones, and roughly 82% are seen once. The top ten clones comprise 1.5% to 2% of the sample.

Broad study findings and their caveats: The quantity of clinical and demographic metadata differed by source and by participant and was supplied without curation.

This TCR was recovered from a woman aged 50 to 60 with acute or convalescent COVID-19. This receptor chain uses TRBV7-9 and TRBJ1-5, with TRBD1 tentatively as D gene (6 bases match). The sample comprised peripheral blood. The CDR3 protein sequence reads: CASSFAGVGNQPQHF. The DNA reads TGTGCCAGCAGCTTTGCAGGGGTTGGCAATCAGCCCCAGCATTTT.